The rows below give T cell receptor beta chains drawn from one sample of a study of shared clonotypes between healthy human individuals. Clones were sequenced by immunoSEQ multiplex PCR, and TCRdb holds only the in-frame ones, with some missing. Among about 2.1 million clones listed, roughly 93% were seen once. Sequencing input: naive CD8+ T cells from PBMCs. These receptors all come from a young man in good health. Some clones in this sample may be carry-over from other donors' samples. CDR3s include the opening cysteine and the closing phenylalanine or tryptophan. The order of the fields is CDR3 length, clone size, D gene, V gene, J gene, CDR3 protein, CDR3 DNA. A D gene is named only where the DNA matches it firmly. Expanded clones get a size class; other rows say once, few or many, or leave the size out.

16	once	TRBD2	TRBV11-2	TRBJ2-1	CASSLDNSGTYNEQFF	TGTGCCAGCAGCTTAGATAATAGCGGGACATACAATGAGCAGTTCTTC
14	-	-	TRBV19	TRBJ1-1	CASRRLSWNTEAFF	TGTGCCAGCCGAAGGCTTTCTTGGAACACTGAAGCTTTCTTT
13	-	-	TRBV5-1	TRBJ2-5	CASSLVVAETQYF	TGCGCCAGCAGCTTGGTAGTAGCGGAGACCCAGTACTTC
16	-	-	TRBV28	TRBJ2-2	CASSYVTGTNTGELFF	TGTGCCAGCAGTTACGTTACAGGGACGAACACCGGGGAGCTGTTTTTT
15	once	TRBD1	TRBV11-2	TRBJ1-2	CASSLGDRADYGYTF	TGTGCCAGCAGCTTAGGGGACAGGGCGGACTATGGCTACACCTTC
15	-	TRBD1	TRBV19	TRBJ2-7	CASSRAGTGAYEQYF	TGTGCCAGTAGTAGAGCCGGGACAGGGGCCTACGAGCAGTACTTC
13	-	-	TRBV9	TRBJ1-1	CASSVEVYGEAFF	TGTGCCAGCAGCGTAGAAGTGTACGGTGAAGCTTTCTTT
12	-	-	TRBV6-6	TRBJ2-7	CASSVPSYEQYF	TGTGCCAGCAGTGTACCCTCCTACGAGCAGTACTTC
12	-	-	TRBV28	TRBJ1-3	CASSRSGNTIYF	TGTGCCAGCAGTCGCTCTGGAAACACCATATATTTT
12	-	-	TRBV27	TRBJ2-3	CASSPTRDTQYF	TGTGCCAGCAGTCCTACGCGCGATACGCAGTATTTT
15	-	-	TRBV9	TRBJ2-1	CASSVVTVGVNEQFF	TGTGCCAGCAGCGTAGTAACAGTGGGGGTCAATGAGCAGTTCTTC
13	-	-	TRBV10-3	TRBJ1-2	CAVMDTENYGYTF	TGTGCCGTCATGGACACGGAAAACTATGGCTACACCTTC
15	-	-	TRBV18	TRBJ2-5	CASSPEARGRETQYF	TGTGCCAGCTCACCAGAGGCTAGGGGGAGAGAGACCCAGTACTTC
18	-	-	TRBV28	TRBJ2-1	CASSPISGVLISYNEQFF	TGTGCCAGCAGTCCAATATCGGGGGTCCTTATCTCCTACAATGAGCAGTTCTTC
13	-	TRBD1	TRBV5-1	TRBJ1-5	CASSAGGAQPQHF	TGCGCCAGCAGCGCAGGGGGGGCTCAGCCCCAGCATTTT
14	-	-	TRBV7-2	TRBJ1-4	CASSLWGRDEKLFF	TGTGCCAGCAGCTTATGGGGCAGGGATGAAAAACTGTTTTTT
15	-	-	TRBV4-3	TRBJ2-7	CASSRTGTQTYEQYF	TGCGCCAGCAGCCGGACCGGGACTCAGACCTACGAGCAGTACTTC
16	-	TRBD1	TRBV28	TRBJ1-4	CASSPIGQGALKKLFF	TGTGCCAGCAGTCCCATCGGACAGGGGGCGCTGAAAAAACTGTTTTTT
16	-	TRBD2	TRBV7-9	TRBJ2-3	CASNSREGLAAGTQYF	TGTGCCAGCAACTCCAGAGAGGGACTAGCGGCAGGTACGCAGTATTTT
13	-	-	TRBV9	TRBJ2-2	CASSYWHGRELFF	TGTGCCAGCAGCTACTGGCACGGAAGGGAGCTGTTTTTT
15	once	-	TRBV7-2	TRBJ2-2	CASSHRDFYAGELFF	TGTGCCAGCAGCCACCGGGACTTTTACGCCGGGGAGCTGTTTTTT
15	-	-	TRBV27	TRBJ2-5	CASSSRVGGEETQYF	TGTGCCAGCAGTTCCCGAGTCGGGGGCGAAGAGACCCAGTACTTC
15	-	TRBD2	TRBV7-9	TRBJ2-3	CASSSTSDTADTQYF	TGTGCCAGCAGCTCGACTAGCGATACGGCAGATACGCAGTATTTT
16	-	-	TRBV7-9	TRBJ1-4	CASSFPREGFREKLFF	TGTGCCAGCAGCTTCCCACGGGAGGGGTTCAGGGAAAAACTGTTTTTT
14	once	-	TRBV4-3	TRBJ1-3	CASSQGVSGNTIYF	TGCGCCAGCAGCCAAGGGGTATCTGGAAACACCATATATTTT
10	few	-	TRBV2	TRBJ1-1	CASRFTEAFF	TGTGCCAGCAGGTTCACTGAAGCTTTCTTT
15	once	-	TRBV5-6	TRBJ2-7	CASSLGGGPSYEQYF	TGTGCCAGCAGCTTAGGGGGAGGCCCCTCCTACGAGCAGTACTTC
18	-	-	TRBV5-1	TRBJ2-7	CASSSSISRALSSYEQYF	TGCGCCAGCAGCTCCTCGATTTCTCGGGCGTTGAGCTCCTACGAGCAGTACTTC
14	-	-	TRBV14	TRBJ2-1	CASSQGPRYNEQFF	TGTGCCAGCAGCCAAGGGCCCAGGTACAATGAGCAGTTCTTC
16	few	TRBD1	TRBV27	TRBJ1-5	CASSSSTGEVGQPQHF	TGTGCCAGCAGTTCCTCGACAGGGGAGGTAGGACAGCCCCAGCATTTT
12	-	-	TRBV14	TRBJ2-4	CASSQGVYIQYF	TGTGCCAGCAGCCAAGGAGTTTACATTCAGTACTTC
13	-	-	TRBV19	TRBJ2-7	CASSIDPGYEQYF	TGTGCCAGTAGTATAGATCCGGGTTACGAGCAGTACTTC
14	-	-	TRBV7-2	TRBJ1-2	CASSLEEASYGYTF	TGTGCCAGCAGCTTAGAAGAAGCCTCCTATGGCTACACCTTC
16	-	TRBD2	TRBV29-1	TRBJ2-1	CSAGTSGRGIYNEQFF	TGCAGCGCCGGGACTAGCGGGAGGGGTATTTACAATGAGCAGTTCTTC
13	-	TRBD1	TRBV28	TRBJ2-1	CASRQGAYNEQFF	TGTGCCAGCAGACAGGGGGCGTACAATGAGCAGTTCTTC
14	once	-	TRBV5-1	TRBJ1-1	CASSSPDSQYEAFF	TGCGCCAGCAGCTCGCCGGACAGCCAGTATGAAGCTTTCTTT
15	once	TRBD1	TRBV11-2	TRBJ2-7	CASSRYGQDTYEQYF	TGTGCCAGCAGCCGGTACGGACAGGATACCTACGAGCAGTACTTC
14	-	-	TRBV6-4	TRBJ2-7	CASSDSDSSYEQYF	TGTGCCAGCAGTGACTCGGACAGCTCCTACGAGCAGTACTTC
14	-	-	TRBV5-4	TRBJ2-1	CASSQRVLYNEQFF	TGTGCCAGCAGCCAGCGAGTTCTCTACAATGAGCAGTTCTTC